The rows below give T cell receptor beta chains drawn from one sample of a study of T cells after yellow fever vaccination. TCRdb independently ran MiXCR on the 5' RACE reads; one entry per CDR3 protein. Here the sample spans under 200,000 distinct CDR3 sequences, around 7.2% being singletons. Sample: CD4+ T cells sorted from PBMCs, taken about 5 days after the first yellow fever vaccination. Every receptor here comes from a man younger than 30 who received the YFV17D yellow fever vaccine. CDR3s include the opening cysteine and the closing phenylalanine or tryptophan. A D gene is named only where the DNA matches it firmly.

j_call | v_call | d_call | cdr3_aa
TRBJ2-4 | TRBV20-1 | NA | CSARGLRKNIQYF
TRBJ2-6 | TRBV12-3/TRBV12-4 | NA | CASSYRRLGTGANVLTF
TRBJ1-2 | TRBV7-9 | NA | CASSSAGYRGYTF
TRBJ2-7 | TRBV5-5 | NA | CASSPWTSIYEQYF
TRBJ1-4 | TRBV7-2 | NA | CASSSGLYEKLFF
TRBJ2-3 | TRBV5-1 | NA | CASSSESTDTQYF
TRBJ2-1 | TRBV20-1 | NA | CSASRSLSRNEQFF
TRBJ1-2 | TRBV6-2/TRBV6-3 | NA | CASKDSSLLYGYTF
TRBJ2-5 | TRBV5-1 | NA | CASSLLAGAETQYF
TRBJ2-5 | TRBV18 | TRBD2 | CASSPRSSGGMETQYF
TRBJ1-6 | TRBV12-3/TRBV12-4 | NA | CASSLLRSPLHF
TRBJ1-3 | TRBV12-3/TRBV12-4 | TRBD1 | CASNPGGASGNTIYF
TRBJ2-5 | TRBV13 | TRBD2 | CASRLAWGGETQYF
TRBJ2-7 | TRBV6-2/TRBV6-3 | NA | CASSYRDAGYEQYF
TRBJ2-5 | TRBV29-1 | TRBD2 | CSATSGGQETQYF
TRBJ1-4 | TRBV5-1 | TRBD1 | CASSLGTGTEKLFF
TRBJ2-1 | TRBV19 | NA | CASSAQKATEQFF
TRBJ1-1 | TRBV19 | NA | CASSRGTTSLNTEAFF
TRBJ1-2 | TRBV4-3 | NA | CASSQDSRGAVGGYTF
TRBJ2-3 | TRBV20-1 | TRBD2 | CRPSGGARDTQYF
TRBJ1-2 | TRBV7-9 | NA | CASTLHGLVGHGYTF
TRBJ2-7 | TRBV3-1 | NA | CASSQPGYYEQYF
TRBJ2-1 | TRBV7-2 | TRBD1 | CASSRDRGRNEQFF
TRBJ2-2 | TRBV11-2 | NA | CASSFGGALLPNTGELFF